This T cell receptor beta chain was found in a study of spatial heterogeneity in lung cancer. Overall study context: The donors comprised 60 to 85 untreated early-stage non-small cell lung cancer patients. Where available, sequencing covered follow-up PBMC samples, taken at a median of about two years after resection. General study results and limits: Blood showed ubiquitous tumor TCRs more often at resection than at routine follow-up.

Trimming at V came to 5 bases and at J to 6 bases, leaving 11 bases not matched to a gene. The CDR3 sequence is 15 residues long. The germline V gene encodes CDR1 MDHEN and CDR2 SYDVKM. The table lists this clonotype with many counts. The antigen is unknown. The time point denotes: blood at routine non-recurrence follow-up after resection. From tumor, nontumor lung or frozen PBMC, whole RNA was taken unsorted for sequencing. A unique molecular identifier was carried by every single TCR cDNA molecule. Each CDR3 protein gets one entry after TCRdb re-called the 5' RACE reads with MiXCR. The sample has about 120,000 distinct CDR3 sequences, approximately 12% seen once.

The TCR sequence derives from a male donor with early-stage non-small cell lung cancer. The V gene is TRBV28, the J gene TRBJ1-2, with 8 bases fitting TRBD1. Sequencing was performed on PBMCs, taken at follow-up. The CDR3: CASSTQGARLNGYTF. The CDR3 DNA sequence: TGTGCCAGCAGTACTCAGGGGGCCCGCCTCAATGGCTACACCTTC.